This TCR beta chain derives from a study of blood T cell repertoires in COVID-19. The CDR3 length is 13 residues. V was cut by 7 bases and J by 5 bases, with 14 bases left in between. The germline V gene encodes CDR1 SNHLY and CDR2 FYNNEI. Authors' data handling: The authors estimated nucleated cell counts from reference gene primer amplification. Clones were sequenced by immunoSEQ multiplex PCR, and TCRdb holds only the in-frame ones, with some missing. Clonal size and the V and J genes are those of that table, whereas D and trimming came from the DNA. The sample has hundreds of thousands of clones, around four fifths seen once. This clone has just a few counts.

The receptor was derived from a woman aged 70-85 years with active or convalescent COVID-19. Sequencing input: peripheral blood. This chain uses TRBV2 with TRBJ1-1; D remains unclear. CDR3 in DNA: TGTGCCAGCAAAGCGACGGCTGCTACTGAAGCTTTCTTT. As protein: CASKATAATEAFF.